These 32 T cell receptor beta chains share one sample of origin, sequenced in a study of response to subunit inactivated influenza vaccine. TCRdb re-analysed the RT-PCR reads in MiXCR, keeping a single row per CDR3 protein. The table has about 520,000 distinct CDR3 sequences, roughly 7.6% seen once. The sample consisted of PBMCs from blood, taken about 24 months after vaccination. All receptors come from a man aged 50-75 years who received an inactivated influenza vaccine.

The chain is built from TRBV20-1 and TRBJ1-6, with D uncertain. Trimming pared 7 bases from V and 6 bases from J, leaving 10 bases between. The CDR3 contains 12 residues. Germline CDR1 is DFQATT and CDR2 is SNEGSKA (reference sequence). CDR3 sequence (DNA): TGCAGTGGACGGGAGCTTAATTCACCCCTCCACTTT. Translating it yields CSGRELNSPLHF.

This clonotype has at least ten counts. The gene calls are TRBV20-1 and TRBJ1-1; D ambiguous. The V end was cut by 5 bases, the J end by 9 bases, with 16 bases between. The CDR3 sequence is 12 residues long. CDR1 and CDR2 from the germline V gene are DFQATT and SNEGSKA (reference sequence). The CDR3 spells CSAAHRDQKAFF. The CDR3 DNA is TGCAGTGCTGCCCACCGGGATCAAAAAGCTTTCTTT.

V usage is TRBV20-1 and J usage is TRBJ2-1, with no clear D. Looked up from germline, CDR1 is DFQATT and CDR2 is SNEGSKA (reference sequence). Between the trimmed V and J ends, which lost 1 base and 1 base, there was a span of 14 bases. The CDR3 length is 16 residues. The CDR3 nucleotides are TGCAGTGCTAGAGCTCCGGAGTTGGGTTCCTACAATGAGCAGTTCTTC. Its protein product is CSARAPELGSYNEQFF.

This sequence joins TRBV6-1 and TRBJ2-7, with 12 nucleotides matching TRBD1. Germline V gene lookup returns CDR1 MNHNS and CDR2 SASEGT. The trim removed 8 bases at V and 4 bases at J, leaving 6 bases unmatched. The CDR3 runs 14 residues. The CDR3 loop is CASAPGQGAYEQYF. The CDR3 DNA sequence: TGTGCCAGCGCCCCGGGACAGGGGGCTTACGAGCAGTACTTC.

This clonotype was seen a few times. The CDR3 DNA reads as TGTGCCGATCGGGAGGGCCATAGCACAGATACGCAGTATTTT. Residues: CADREGHSTDTQYF. The chain combines TRBV12-3 or TRBV12-4 with TRBJ2-3, with TRBD2 matching over 8 bases. Trimming at V came to 11 bases and at J to 0 bases, leaving 7 bases not matched to a gene. This CDR3 region has 14 residues.

V usage is TRBV18 and J usage is TRBJ2-7; tentatively, D is TRBD1 (6 bases). CDR1 and CDR2 (germline): KGHSH, LQKENI. Trimming left V 3 bases short and J 3 bases short, with 15 bases between. The CDR3 runs to 15 residues. Here the CDR3 reads CASSPNPGTHYEQYF. CDR3 nucleotides: TGTGCCAGCTCACCTAATCCCGGGACACACTACGAGCAGTACTTC.

This clonotype appeared many times. The chain carries TRBV9 and TRBJ2-1; possibly TRBD2 for D (5 bases). The V end was cut by 0 bases, the J end by 7 bases, with 11 bases between. From germline, CDR1 is SGDLS and CDR2 YYNGEE. This CDR3 has 14 amino acids. CDR3: CASSVENRGNEQFF. The CDR3 nucleotides are TGTGCCAGCAGCGTAGAGAACCGGGGAAATGAGCAGTTCTTC.

On this clonotype itself: As the CDR3 is not closed by the conserved phenylalanine or tryptophan, this likely results from a read error. V usage is TRBV27 and J usage is TRBJ1-1; D gene uncertain. The V gene's germline CDR1 is MNHEY and CDR2 SMNVEV (reference sequence). This CDR3 has 14 residues. V dropped 2 bases and J dropped 0 bases, with 7 bases sitting between them. The CDR3 nucleotides read TGTGCCAGCAGTTTAGGCCGGATGAACACTGAAGCTTTCGTT. The encoded protein is CASSLGRMNTEAFV.

This clonotype was counted only a few times. CDR3 sequence reads: CATSDKTGTGWGGYTF. The CDR3 bases are TGTGCCACCAGTGATAAAACCGGGACAGGGTGGGGTGGCTACACCTTC. The gene calls are TRBV24-1 and TRBJ1-2, with 9 bases matching TRBD1. Germline CDR1 reads KGHDR; CDR2 reads SFDVKD. The CDR3 contains 16 residues. V was clipped by 3 bases and J by 7 bases; unmatched bases: 11.

This clonotype was recorded many times. V and J are TRBV10-3 and TRBJ2-7; TRBD1 matches 8 bases. V lost 3 bases and J lost 7; bases outside the gene matches: 8. From germline, CDR1 is ENHRY and CDR2 SYGVKD. The CDR3 extends over 14 amino acids. This CDR3 reads CAISEDQGAGEQYF. The CDR3 region has the DNA TGTGCCATCAGTGAAGACCAGGGGGCTGGTGAGCAGTACTTC.

This clonotype was found a few times. The V gene is TRBV10-3, the J gene TRBJ2-5; 7 nucleotides match TRBD2. J was trimmed by 5 bases and V by 1 base; bases with no gene match: 7. The CDR3 covers 15 residues. The germline V gene encodes CDR1 ENHRY and CDR2 SYGVKD. CDR3 bases: TGTGCCATCAGTGAGTTAGGTAGCGGGCTGGAGACCCAGTACTTC. Protein: CAISELGSGLETQYF.

This clonotype was counted many times. DNA for the CDR3: TGCACCCTCGGCCATCCGGAGGGCTACACCTTC. This sequence encodes CTLGHPEGYTF. The chain is built from TRBV20-1 and TRBJ1-2, with D unclear. This CDR3 has 11 residues. Germline CDR1 reads DFQATT; CDR2 reads SNEGSKA (reference sequence).

This clonotype occurred a few times. The chain is built from TRBV20-1 and TRBJ2-3; either TRBD1 or TRBD2 may fit D (5 bases each). CDR1 and CDR2 (germline): DFQATT, SNEGSKA (reference sequence). The CDR3 is made up of 15 amino acids. Trimming left V 6 bases short and J 0 bases short, with 16 bases between. CDR3 loop: CSARDASSSTDTQYF. The CDR3 region has the DNA TGCAGTGCACGGGACGCTAGTTCTAGCACAGATACGCAGTATTTT.

There are many counts of this clonotype. The CDR3 region is CASSPYGNEQFF. The DNA of the CDR3 is TGTGCCAGCAGCCCATATGGGAATGAGCAGTTCTTC. The V call is TRBV7-9, the J call TRBJ2-1; D not resolved. Germline V gene sequence: CDR1 SEHNR, CDR2 FQNEAQ (reference sequence). CDR3 size: 12 residues. V gave up 5 bases and J gave up 7 bases, with 9 bases separating them.

In its sample, this clonotype was seen a few times. V gene TRBV6-5 combines with J gene TRBJ1-3; TRBD1 agrees at 8 bases. Trimming took 0 bases from V and 0 from J; bases not matched to a gene: 4. This CDR3 spans 17 amino acids. Germline lookup yields CDR1 MNHEY and CDR2 SVGAGI. As DNA, the CDR3 is TGTGCCAGCAGTTACTCGAGACAGGGGTTCTCTGGAAACACCATATATTTT. Amino acids: CASSYSRQGFSGNTIYF.

In this sample, this clonotype turned up a few times. This chain joins TRBV2 and TRBJ1-2; perhaps TRBD1 as D (5 bases). The CDR3 runs 16 residues. V lost 2 bases to trimming and J lost 5 bases, with 18 bases between them. Looked up from germline, CDR1 is SNHLY and CDR2 is FYNNEI. The DNA for the CDR3 is TGTGCCAGCAGTGAACGTCCGGCCAGGGCTGGGTATGGCTACACCTTC. Translating gives CASSERPARAGYGYTF.

This clonotype has at least ten counts. Written as DNA, the CDR3 is TGTGCCAGCAGCTTGGGTGGTTACAGTGGGGGCTACACCTTC. It encodes CASSLGGYSGGYTF. This sequence joins TRBV7-2 and TRBJ1-2; no firm D call. The ends were cut back, 3 bases at V and 8 bases at J, with 16 bases in the middle. This CDR3 is 14 amino acids long. The V gene's germline CDR1 is SGHTA and CDR2 FQGNSA.

This clonotype was seen ten or more times. The chain uses TRBV5-1 and TRBJ2-2; no clear D gene. CDR1 is SGHRS, CDR2 YFSETQ, per germline. V lost 5 bases to trimming and J lost 0 bases, with 8 bases between them. The CDR3 has 14 residues. CDR3 loop: CASSGQSNTGELFF. The CDR3 nucleotides are TGCGCCAGCAGTGGTCAGTCGAACACCGGGGAGCTGTTTTTT.

This clonotype was counted only a few times. The rearrangement joins TRBV29-1 to TRBJ1-4; D gene unclear. This CDR3 contains 12 residues. V dropped 7 bases and J dropped 2 bases, with 8 bases sitting between them. Germline V gives CDR1 SQVTM, CDR2 ANQGSEA. The CDR3 region is CSAVWTNEKLFF. Here the CDR3 DNA reads TGCAGCGCCGTCTGGACTAATGAAAAACTGTTTTTT.

In this sample, this clonotype turned up a few times. V gene TRBV4-2 combines with J gene TRBJ2-4; 7 bases fit TRBD1. The ends lost 0 bases at V and 7 bases at J; junction bases unmatched: 6. Germline V gene sequence: CDR1 LGHNA, CDR2 YNFKEQ. The CDR3 spans 15 residues. The chain's CDR3 is CASSQDDRVENIQYF. The CDR3, as DNA: TGTGCCAGCAGCCAAGACGACAGGGTGGAGAACATTCAGTACTTC.

There are many counts of this clonotype. The chain carries TRBV11-2 and TRBJ2-3; 7 nucleotides line up with TRBD1. The V and J ends lost 4 bases and 13 bases, in that order; junction bases with no gene match: 11. The CDR3 contains 13 residues. Germline CDR1 reads SGHAT; CDR2 reads FQNNGV. The DNA of the CDR3 is TGTGCCAGCAGCTCTCCCCAGGGGGTCGCCAAGTATTTT. It codes for CASSSPQGVAKYF.

The chain is built from TRBV29-1 and TRBJ2-5; TRBD1 matches at 7 bases. V was clipped by 4 bases and J by 5 bases; unmatched bases: 10. CDR1 SQVTM and CDR2 ANQGSEA come from the germline V gene. The CDR3 is 14 residues long. CDR3 nucleotides: TGCAGCGTTGGGGGCAGGGGGACCACGGAGACCCAGTACTTC. It specifies CSVGGRGTTETQYF. Full variable domain (outside the CDR3, taken from reference TRBV29-1 and TRBJ2-5): SAVISQKPSRDICQRGTSLTIQCQVDSQVTMMFWYRQQPGQSLTLIATANQGSEATYESGFVIDKFPISRPNLTFSTLTVSNMSPEDSSIYLCSVGGRGTTETQYFGPGTRLLVL.

This clonotype has just a few counts. The chain is built from TRBV5-1 and TRBJ2-7; maybe TRBD1 (6 bases). This CDR3 is 15 amino acids long. Per germline, CDR1 SGHRS and CDR2 YFSETQ. V was cut by 4 bases and J by 7 bases, with 21 bases left in between. In nucleotides, the CDR3 is TGCGCCAGCAGCGCACAGGGAAATTCTGATTTTGAGCAGTACTTC. This translates into CASSAQGNSDFEQYF.

This clonotype was picked up a small number of times. The chain recombines TRBV30 with TRBJ1-1; D is unclear. CDR1 and CDR2 (germline): GTSNPN, SVGIG (reference sequence). This CDR3 is 14 amino acids long. V dropped 2 bases and J dropped 0 bases, with 10 bases sitting between them. CDR3: CAWSKSGLNTEAFF. The DNA of the CDR3 is TGTGCCTGGAGTAAGAGTGGGTTGAACACTGAAGCTTTCTTT.

This clonotype was counted at least ten times. CDR3 region: CASKGTNYNEQFF. In DNA, the CDR3 is TGTGCCAGCAAAGGGACTAACTACAATGAGCAGTTCTTC. The V gene is TRBV28, the J gene TRBJ2-1; 7 nucleotides line up with TRBD2. The CDR3 runs 13 residues. Germline values: CDR1 MDHEN, CDR2 SYDVKM. V lost 7 bases to trimming and J lost 3 bases; unmatched junction nucleotides: 3.

This clonotype has a handful of counts. The chain uses TRBV6-2 or TRBV6-3 and TRBJ1-1; D may be TRBD1 (5 bases). This CDR3 is 14 amino acids long. V was pared by 2 bases and J by 1 base, with 8 bases between. Germline CDR1 and CDR2: MNHEY and SVGEGT. The CDR3 loop reads CASSYHTGNTEAFF. In DNA, the CDR3 is TGTGCCAGCAGTTACCACACAGGGAACACTGAAGCTTTCTTT.

This clonotype was seen a few times. The V and J genes are TRBV24-1 and TRBJ2-2; 8 bases are shared with TRBD1. The V segment lost 2 bases and the J segment 6 bases; nucleotides outside the gene matches: 4. The CDR3 contains 15 residues. From germline, CDR1 is KGHDR and CDR2 SFDVKD. CDR3 bases: TGTGCCACCAGTGATTCAGGGGGCGCCGCCGGGGAGCTGTTTTTT. Amino acids: CATSDSGGAAGELFF.

In its sample, this clonotype was seen many times. J is TRBJ2-7 and V is TRBV12-3 or TRBV12-4; 7 positions agree with TRBD1. V dropped 6 bases and J dropped 4; count of bases not matched to a gene: 12. The CDR3 covers 15 residues. CDR3 DNA: TGTGCCAGCAGGGAAGAGGACAGGCTGGAATACGAGCAGTACTTC. This gives the protein CASREEDRLEYEQYF.

This clonotype has a count of ten or more. This rearrangement joins TRBV20-1 to TRBJ1-2; TRBD1 aligns across 10 bases. Germline CDR1 reads DFQATT; CDR2 reads SNEGSKA (reference sequence). The CDR3 has 20 amino acids. The ends lost 5 bases at V and 0 bases at J; junction bases unmatched: 21. The CDR3 loop reads CSAHGQGEVRTFLANYGYTF. The CDR3 DNA sequence: TGCAGTGCTCATGGACAGGGGGAGGTTCGCACATTTTTAGCTAACTATGGCTACACCTTC.

The CDR3: CLLVLGSYEQYF. Written as DNA, the CDR3 is TGTCTTTTGGTCCTGGGATCCTACGAGCAGTACTTC. V gene TRBV30 combines with J gene TRBJ2-7; D is unclear. The CDR3 covers 12 residues. CDR1 is GTSNPN, CDR2 SVGIG, per germline (reference sequence).

This clonotype has at least ten counts. The chain joins TRBV29-1 to TRBJ1-1, with a weak D call TRBD1 (6 bases). The V gene's germline CDR1 is SQVTM and CDR2 ANQGSEA. The CDR3 has 13 amino acids. V dropped 7 bases and J dropped 6 bases, with 18 bases sitting between them. CDR3 loop: CSAKGQLGAEAFF. The CDR3 coding sequence is TGCAGCGCCAAAGGACAGTTAGGAGCTGAAGCTTTCTTT.

At least ten counts were recorded for this clonotype. The chain has TRBV29-1 and TRBJ2-1; TRBD2 matches 11 bases. V shed 4 bases and J 12 bases; nucleotides not matched to a gene: 11. This CDR3 has 14 amino acids. In germline, CDR1 is SQVTM, CDR2 ANQGSEA. This chain's CDR3 is CSVVNPIAGGPQFF. The CDR3 nucleotides are TGCAGCGTTGTTAACCCAATAGCGGGGGGGCCGCAGTTCTTC.